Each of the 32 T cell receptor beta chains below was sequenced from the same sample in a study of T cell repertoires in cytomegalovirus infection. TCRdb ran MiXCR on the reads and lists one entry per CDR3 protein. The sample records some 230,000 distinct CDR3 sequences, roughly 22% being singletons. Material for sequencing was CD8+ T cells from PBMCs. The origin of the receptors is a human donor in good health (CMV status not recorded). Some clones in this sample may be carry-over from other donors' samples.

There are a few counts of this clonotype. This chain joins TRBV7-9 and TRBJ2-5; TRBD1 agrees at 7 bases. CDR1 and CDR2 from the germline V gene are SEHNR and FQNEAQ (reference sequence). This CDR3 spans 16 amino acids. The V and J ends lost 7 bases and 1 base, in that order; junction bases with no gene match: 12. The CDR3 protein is CASTKLLGQVQETQYF. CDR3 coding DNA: TGTGCCAGCACCAAGCTGCTAGGACAGGTCCAAGAGACCCAGTACTTC. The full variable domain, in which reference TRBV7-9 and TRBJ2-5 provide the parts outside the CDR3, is DTGVSQNPRHKITKRGQNVTFRCDPISEHNRLYWYRQTLGQGPEFLTYFQNEAQLEKSRLLSDRFSAERPKGSFSTLEIQRTEQGDSAMYLCASTKLLGQVQETQYFGPGTRLLVL.

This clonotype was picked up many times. CDR3 DNA sequence: TGTGCCAGCAACTTAGCGGGGGTCTCCTACAATGAGCAGTTCTTC. This translates into CASNLAGVSYNEQFF. V is TRBV9 and J is TRBJ2-1, with TRBD2 identical over 9 bases. Unmatched junction bases numbered 4, after V lost 6 bases and J lost 0 bases. The CDR3 is 15 amino acids. Germline CDR1 reads SGDLS; CDR2 reads YYNGEE.

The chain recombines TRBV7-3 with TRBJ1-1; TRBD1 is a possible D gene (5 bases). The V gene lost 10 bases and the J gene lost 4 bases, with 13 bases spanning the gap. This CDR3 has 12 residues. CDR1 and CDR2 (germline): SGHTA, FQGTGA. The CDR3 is CANWGLSTEAFF. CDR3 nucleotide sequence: TGTGCCAACTGGGGGTTGAGCACTGAAGCTTTCTTT.

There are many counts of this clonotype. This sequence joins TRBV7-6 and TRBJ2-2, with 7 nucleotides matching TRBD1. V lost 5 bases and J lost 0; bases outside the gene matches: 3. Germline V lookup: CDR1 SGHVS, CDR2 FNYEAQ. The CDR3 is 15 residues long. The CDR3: CASSTDRSNTGELFF. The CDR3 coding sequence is TGTGCCAGCAGCACGGACAGGTCGAACACCGGGGAGCTGTTTTTT.

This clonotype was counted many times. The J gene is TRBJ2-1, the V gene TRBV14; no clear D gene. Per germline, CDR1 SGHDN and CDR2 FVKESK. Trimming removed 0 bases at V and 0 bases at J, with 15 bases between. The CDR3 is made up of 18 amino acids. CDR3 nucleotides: TGTGCCAGCAGCCAAGATAGAGGTCCTCTGAACTCCTACAATGAGCAGTTCTTC. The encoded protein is CASSQDRGPLNSYNEQFF.

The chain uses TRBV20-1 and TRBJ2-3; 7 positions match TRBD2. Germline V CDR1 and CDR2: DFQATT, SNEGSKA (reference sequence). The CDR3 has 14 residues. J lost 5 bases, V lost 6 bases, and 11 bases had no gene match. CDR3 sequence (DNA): TGCAGTGCCCAGGGTTGGAGGGAGGGAGATACGCAGTATTTT. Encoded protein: CSAQGWREGDTQYF.

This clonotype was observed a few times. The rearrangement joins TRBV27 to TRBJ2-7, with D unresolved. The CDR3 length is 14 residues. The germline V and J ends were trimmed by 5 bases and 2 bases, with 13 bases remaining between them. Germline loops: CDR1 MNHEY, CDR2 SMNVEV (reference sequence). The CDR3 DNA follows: TGTGCCAGCAGTCAACGGGCAGTCACCTACGAGCAGTACTTC. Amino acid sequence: CASSQRAVTYEQYF.

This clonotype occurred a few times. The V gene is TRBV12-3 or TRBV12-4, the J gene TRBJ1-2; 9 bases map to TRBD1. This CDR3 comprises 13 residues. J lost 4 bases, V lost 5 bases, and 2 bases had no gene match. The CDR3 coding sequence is TGTGCCAGCAGTGGGGACAGGGCCTATGGCTACACCTTC. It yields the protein CASSGDRAYGYTF.

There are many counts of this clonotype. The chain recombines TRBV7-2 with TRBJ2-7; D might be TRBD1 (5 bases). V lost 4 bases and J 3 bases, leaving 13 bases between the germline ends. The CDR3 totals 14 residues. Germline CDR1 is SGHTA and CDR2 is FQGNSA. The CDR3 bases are TGTGCCAGCAGCTCACCCCAGGGATTCTACGAGCAGTACTTC. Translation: CASSSPQGFYEQYF. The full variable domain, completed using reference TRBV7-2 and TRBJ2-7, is GAGVSQSPSNKVTEKGKDVELRCDPISGHTALYWYRQSLGQGLEFLIYFQGNSAPDKSGLPSDRFSAERTGGSVSTLTIQRTQQEDSAVYLCASSSPQGFYEQYFGPGTRLTVT.

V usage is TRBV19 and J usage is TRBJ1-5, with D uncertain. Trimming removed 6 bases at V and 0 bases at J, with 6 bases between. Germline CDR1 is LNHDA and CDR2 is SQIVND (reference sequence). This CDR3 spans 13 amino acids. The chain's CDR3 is CASRANSNQPQHF. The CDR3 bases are TGTGCCAGTAGAGCTAATAGCAATCAGCCCCAGCATTTT.

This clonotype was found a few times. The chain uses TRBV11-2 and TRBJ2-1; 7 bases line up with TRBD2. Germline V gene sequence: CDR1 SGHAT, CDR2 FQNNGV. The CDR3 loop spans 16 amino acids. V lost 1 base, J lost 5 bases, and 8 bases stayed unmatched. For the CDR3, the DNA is TGTGCCAGCAGCTTAGCTTGGTGGGGGGGAAACAATGAGCAGTTCTTC. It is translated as CASSLAWWGGNNEQFF.

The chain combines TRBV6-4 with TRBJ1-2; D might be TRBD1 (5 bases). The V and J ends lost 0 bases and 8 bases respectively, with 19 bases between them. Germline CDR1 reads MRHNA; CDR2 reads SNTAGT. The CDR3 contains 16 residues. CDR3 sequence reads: CASSDSAGYGTQGYTF. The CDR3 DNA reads TGTGCCAGCAGTGACTCGGCAGGGTACGGAACGCAAGGCTACACCTTC.

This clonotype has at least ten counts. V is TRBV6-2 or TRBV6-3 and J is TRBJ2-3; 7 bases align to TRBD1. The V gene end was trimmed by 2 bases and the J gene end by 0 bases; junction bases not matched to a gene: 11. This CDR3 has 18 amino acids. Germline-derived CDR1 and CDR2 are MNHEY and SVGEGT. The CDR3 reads CASSYRTGIDPSTDTQYF. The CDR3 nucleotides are TGTGCCAGCAGTTACCGGACAGGAATCGATCCTAGCACAGATACGCAGTATTTT.

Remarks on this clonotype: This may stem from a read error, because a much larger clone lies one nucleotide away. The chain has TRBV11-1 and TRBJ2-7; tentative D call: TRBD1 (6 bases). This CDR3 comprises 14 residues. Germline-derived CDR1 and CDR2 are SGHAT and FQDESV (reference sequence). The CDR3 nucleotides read TGTGCCATCAGCACCCGGGACATCCCCTACGAGCAGTACTTC. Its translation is CAISTRDIPYEQYF.

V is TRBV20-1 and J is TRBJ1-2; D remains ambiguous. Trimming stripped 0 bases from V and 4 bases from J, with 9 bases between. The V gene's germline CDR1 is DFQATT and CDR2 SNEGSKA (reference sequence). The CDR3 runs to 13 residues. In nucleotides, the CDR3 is TGCAGTGCTAGAGATGTAGGGAGCTATGGCTACACCTTC. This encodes CSARDVGSYGYTF.

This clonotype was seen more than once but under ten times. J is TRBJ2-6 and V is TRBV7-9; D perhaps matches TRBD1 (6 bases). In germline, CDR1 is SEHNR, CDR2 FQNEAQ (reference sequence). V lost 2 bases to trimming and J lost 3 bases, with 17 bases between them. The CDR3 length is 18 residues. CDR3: CASSLTPGVLYGANVLTF. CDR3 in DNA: TGTGCCAGCAGCTTAACGCCAGGGGTACTATATGGGGCCAACGTCCTGACTTTC.

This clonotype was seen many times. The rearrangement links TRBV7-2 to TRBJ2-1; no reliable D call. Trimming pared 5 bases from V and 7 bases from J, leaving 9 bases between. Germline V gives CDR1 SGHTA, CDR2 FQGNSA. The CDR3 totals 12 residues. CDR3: CASSPLGNEQFF. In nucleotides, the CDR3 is TGTGCCAGCAGCCCTCTGGGAAATGAGCAGTTCTTC. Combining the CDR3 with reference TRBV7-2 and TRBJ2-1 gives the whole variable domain GAGVSQSPSNKVTEKGKDVELRCDPISGHTALYWYRQSLGQGLEFLIYFQGNSAPDKSGLPSDRFSAERTGGSVSTLTIQRTQQEDSAVYLCASSPLGNEQFFGPGTRLTVL.

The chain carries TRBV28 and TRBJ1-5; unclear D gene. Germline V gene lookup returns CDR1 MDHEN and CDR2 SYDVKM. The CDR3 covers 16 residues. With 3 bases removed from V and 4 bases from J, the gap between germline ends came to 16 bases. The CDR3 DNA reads TGTGCCAGCAGTTTTGGAGGGATTGAAGATAATCAGCCCCAGCATTTT. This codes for CASSFGGIEDNQPQHF. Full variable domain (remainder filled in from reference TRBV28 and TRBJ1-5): DVKVTQSSRYLVKRTGEKVFLECVQDMDHENMFWYRQDPGLGLRLIYFSYDVKMKEKGDIPEGYSVSREKKERFSLILESASTNQTSMYLCASSFGGIEDNQPQHFGDGTRLSIL.

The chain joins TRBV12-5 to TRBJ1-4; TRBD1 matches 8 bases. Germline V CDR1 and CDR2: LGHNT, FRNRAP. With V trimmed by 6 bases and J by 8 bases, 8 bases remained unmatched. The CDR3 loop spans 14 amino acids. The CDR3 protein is CASGRQGAWEKLFF. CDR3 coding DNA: TGTGCTAGTGGACGTCAGGGGGCCTGGGAAAAACTGTTTTTT.

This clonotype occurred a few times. CDR3 loop: CASSQDGTSGDNEQFF. The CDR3 nucleotides are TGCGCCAGCAGCCAAGATGGGACTAGCGGGGACAATGAGCAGTTCTTC. The chain couples TRBV4-1 to TRBJ2-1; 13 nucleotides line up with TRBD2. The CDR3 contains 16 residues. Germline V gene data show CDR1 as MGHRA and CDR2 as YSYEKL. V shed 0 bases and J 5 bases; nucleotides not matched to a gene: 1.

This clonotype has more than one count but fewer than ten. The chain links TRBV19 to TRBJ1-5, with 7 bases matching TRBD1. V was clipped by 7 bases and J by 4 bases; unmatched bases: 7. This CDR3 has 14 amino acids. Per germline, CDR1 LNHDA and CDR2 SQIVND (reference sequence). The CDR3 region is CASMTATGNQPQHF. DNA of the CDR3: TGTGCCAGTATGACGGCGACAGGGAATCAGCCCCAGCATTTT.

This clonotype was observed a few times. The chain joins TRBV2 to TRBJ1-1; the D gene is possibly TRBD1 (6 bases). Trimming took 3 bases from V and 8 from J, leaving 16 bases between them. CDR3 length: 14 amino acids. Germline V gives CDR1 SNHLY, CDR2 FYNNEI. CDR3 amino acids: CASSEIIGGSEAFF. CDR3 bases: TGTGCCAGCAGTGAGATTATAGGGGGGTCAGAAGCTTTCTTT.

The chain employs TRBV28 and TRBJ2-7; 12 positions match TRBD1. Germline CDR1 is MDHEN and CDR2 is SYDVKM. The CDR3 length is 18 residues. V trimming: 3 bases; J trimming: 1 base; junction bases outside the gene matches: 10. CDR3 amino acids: CASSLPPVGQGASYEQYF. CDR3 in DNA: TGTGCCAGCAGTTTGCCCCCCGTGGGACAGGGGGCATCCTACGAGCAGTACTTC.

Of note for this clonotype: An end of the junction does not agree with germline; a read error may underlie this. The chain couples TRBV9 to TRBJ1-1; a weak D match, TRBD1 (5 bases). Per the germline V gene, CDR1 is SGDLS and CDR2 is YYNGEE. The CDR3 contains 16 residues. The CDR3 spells CATSHSSDKLNTEAFF. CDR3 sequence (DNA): TGTGCCACCAGCCACTCTTCGGACAAACTGAACACTGAAGCTTTCTTT.

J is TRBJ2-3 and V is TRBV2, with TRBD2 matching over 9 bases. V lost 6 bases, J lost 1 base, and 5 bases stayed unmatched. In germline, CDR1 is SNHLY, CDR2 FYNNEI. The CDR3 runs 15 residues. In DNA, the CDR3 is TGTGCCAGCAGGAGGGTAGCGGGGGGCACAGATACGCAGTATTTT. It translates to CASRRVAGGTDTQYF.

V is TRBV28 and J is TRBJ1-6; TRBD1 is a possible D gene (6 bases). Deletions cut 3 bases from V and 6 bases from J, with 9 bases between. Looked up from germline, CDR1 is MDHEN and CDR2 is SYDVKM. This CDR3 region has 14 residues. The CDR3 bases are TGTGCCAGCAGTTTTGTGGACAGTAATTCACCCCTCCACTTT. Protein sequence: CASSFVDSNSPLHF.

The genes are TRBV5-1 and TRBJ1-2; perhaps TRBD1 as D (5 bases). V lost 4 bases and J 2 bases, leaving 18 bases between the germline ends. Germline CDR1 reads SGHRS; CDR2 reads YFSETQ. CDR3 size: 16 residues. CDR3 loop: CASSPGPGMGNYGYTF. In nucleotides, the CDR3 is TGCGCCAGCAGCCCGGGACCTGGTATGGGGAACTATGGCTACACCTTC.

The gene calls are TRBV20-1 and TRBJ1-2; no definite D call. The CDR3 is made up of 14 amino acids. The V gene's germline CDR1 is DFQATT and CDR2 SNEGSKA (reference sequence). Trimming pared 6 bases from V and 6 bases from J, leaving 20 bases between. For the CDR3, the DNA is TGCAGTGCACCTCCCCGGACGGCTGTAGATGGCTACACCTTC. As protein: CSAPPRTAVDGYTF.

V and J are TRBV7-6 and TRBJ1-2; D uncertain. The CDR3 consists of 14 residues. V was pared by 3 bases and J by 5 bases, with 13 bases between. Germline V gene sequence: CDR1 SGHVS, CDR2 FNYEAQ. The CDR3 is CASSLNPKFYGYTF. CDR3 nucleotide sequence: TGTGCCAGCAGCTTGAATCCAAAGTTTTATGGCTACACCTTC.

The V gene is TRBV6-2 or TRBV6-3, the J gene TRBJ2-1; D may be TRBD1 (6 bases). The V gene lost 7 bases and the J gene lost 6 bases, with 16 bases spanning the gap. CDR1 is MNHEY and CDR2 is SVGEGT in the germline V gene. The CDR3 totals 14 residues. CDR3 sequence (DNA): TGTGCCAGCACCGACGATACAGGGCTCAATGAGCAGTTCTTC. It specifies CASTDDTGLNEQFF.

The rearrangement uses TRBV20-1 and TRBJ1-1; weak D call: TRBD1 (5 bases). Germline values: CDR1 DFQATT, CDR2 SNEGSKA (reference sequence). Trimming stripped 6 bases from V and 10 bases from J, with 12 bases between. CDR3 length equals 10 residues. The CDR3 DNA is TGCAGTGCGCTGGGGGATATAGCTTTCTTT. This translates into CSALGDIAFF.

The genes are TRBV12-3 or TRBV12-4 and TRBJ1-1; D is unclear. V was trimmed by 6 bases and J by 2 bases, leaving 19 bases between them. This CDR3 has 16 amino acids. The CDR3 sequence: CASSPRVGGHNTEAFF. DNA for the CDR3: TGTGCCAGCAGCCCCCGTGTGGGTGGGCACAACACTGAAGCTTTCTTT.